Presented here are 5 T cell receptor beta chains from one specimen sequenced in a study of radiotherapy plus CTLA-4 blockade in lung cancer. Measured with immunoSEQ multiplex PCR; TCRdb has only the in-frame clones, and not every one. In the table there are 52,000 or so clones, under 85% of which are singletons. The sequenced sample was peripheral blood, obtained from a patient treated with radiotherapy plus ipilimumab. These receptor sequences come from a human donor with non-small cell lung cancer who had a partial response to radiotherapy plus ipilimumab.

CDR3 DNA sequence: TGTGCCAGCAGCTTGGAGGCAGGGGGTTCCCCCGAGCAGTACTTC. It codes for CASSLEAGGSPEQYF. The chain links TRBV5-6 to TRBJ2-7; 7 nucleotides match TRBD1. Germline CDR1 SGHDT, CDR2 YYEEEE. The CDR3 sequence is 15 residues long. V trimming: 0 bases; J trimming: 6 bases; junction bases outside the gene matches: 9.

The gene calls are TRBV9 and TRBJ1-4; no firm D call. V was shortened by 2 bases and J by 0 bases, with 8 bases between the two germline ends. CDR3 length: 15 amino acids. CDR1 is SGDLS, CDR2 YYNGEE, per germline. The CDR3 bases are TGTGCCAGCAGCGTTGGTCGGGCAACTAATGAAAAACTGTTTTTT. Translated, it gives CASSVGRATNEKLFF.

The chain employs TRBV15 and TRBJ2-2; tentative D call: TRBD1 (5 bases). Trimming removed 0 bases from V and 0 bases from J, with 14 bases in between. This CDR3 is built from 18 residues. CDR1 is LNHNV, CDR2 YYDKDF, per germline (reference sequence). In DNA, the CDR3 is TGTGCCACCAGCAGAGATTACCGCGACAGCTCGAACACCGGGGAGCTGTTTTTT. Its protein is CATSRDYRDSSNTGELFF. Supplemented by reference TRBV15 and TRBJ2-2, the full variable domain reads DAMVIQNPRYQVTQFGKPVTLSCSQTLNHNVMYWYQQKSSQAPKLLFHYYDKDFNNEADTPDNFQSRRPNTSFCFLDIRSPGLGDTAMYLCATSRDYRDSSNTGELFFGEGSRLTVL.

V and J are TRBV28 and TRBJ2-6; 8 positions match TRBD1. The V segment lost 8 bases and the J segment 0 bases; nucleotides outside the gene matches: 9. CDR1 is MDHEN, CDR2 SYDVKM, per germline. This CDR3 has 17 residues. Written as DNA, the CDR3 is TGTGCCAGCCGGGGCCGGGACAGGAGCTCTGGGGCCAACGTCCTGACTTTC. Translating gives CASRGRDRSSGANVLTF.

The chain employs TRBV7-8 and TRBJ2-2; tentatively, D is TRBD1 (5 bases). V was shortened by 3 bases and J by 2 bases, with 7 bases between the two germline ends. The CDR3 totals 14 residues. CDR1 is SGHVS and CDR2 is FQNEAQ in the germline V gene. The CDR3 loop is CASSLDTNTGELFF. CDR3 bases: TGTGCCAGCAGCTTGGACACTAACACCGGGGAGCTGTTTTTT.